This TCR beta chain emerged from a study of blood T cell repertoires in COVID-19 (dated by TCRdb to about 2020). Regarding the research as a whole: Collaborator samples came from the United States, Italy and Spain and covered acute and convalescent phases of COVID-19. The prospective study material was composed of cDNA or gDNA derived from T cells, B-cell-depleted T cells, or PBMCs. Subjects who had been exposed to COVID-19, were actively infected with it, or had recovered from it provided the deeply sampled blood TCRbeta repertoires that made up the dataset. The repertoires were released in a freely available public database intended as a resource for research on the immune response to SARS-CoV-2. Samples were obtained from the ongoing ImmuneRACE study (first 160 participants) and from some 1,300 subjects provided by 6 global collaborators. Nearly every sample came with metadata listing a de-identified subject ID, COVID-19 status, age in years and sex. Where available, HLA class I and class II types were taken from metadata supplied by the sample provider and were not determined by assay-based typing. Broad study findings and their caveats: The quantity of clinical and demographic metadata differed by source and by participant and was supplied without curation.

With respect to this clone: No antigen is known for it. Base qualities are not at hand, and no much larger clone is one base apart.

Collaborating institutions collected whole blood in K2EDTA tubes following their own protocols. For TCRbeta analysis, collaborators shipped samples as frozen whole blood, isolated PBMCs, or DNA extracted from either of those sample types. TCRbeta CDR3 regions were amplified from genomic DNA using the immunoSEQ Assay, a bias-controlled multiplex PCR. On the authors' methods: The number of nucleated cells in each sample was estimated by amplification of reference gene primers within the assay. To quantify the absolute abundance of each unique TCRbeta CDR3 rearrangement, sequence reads were collapsed and filtered. Productive Simpson clonality was computed per sample as the square root of Simpson's diversity index over productive rearrangements. TCRdb's version of the immuneACCESS table is confined to in-frame rearrangements and falls short of the full clone set. An unresolved V gene accounts for under half of the shortfall where checked; the remainder is of unknown origin. For V, J and clone size, that table is used; D and trimming come from the DNA. Here the sample has roughly 100,000 clones; roughly four fifths occur a single time. The top ten hold around 15% of the sample.

V is clipped by 5 bases and J by 4 bases, and the sequence between their germline boundaries is 18 bases long. The CDR3, cysteine through phenylalanine, is 16 amino acids long. Only the CDR3 portion is preserved as DNA: 48 bases, with reading frame beginning at the first base. CDR1 MGHRA and CDR2 YSYEKL are derived from the germline V gene. The sequence is built from TRBV4-1 and TRBJ2-1, with TRBD2 as a weak D call on 6 bases. This TCR was sampled from a woman aged 55-70 years with acute or convalescent COVID-19. Input material: peripheral blood. The DNA sequence follows: TGCGCCAGCAGCGAACGAGAACCTAGCGAGTACAATGAGCAGTTCTTC. This gives the protein CASSEREPSEYNEQFF.